This T cell receptor (beta chain) appears in the sequencing data of a study of T cell repertoires in ileal Crohn's disease. As for the study in general: At surgery, less than 45% of patients smoked, with median disease duration about eight years. General study results and limits: High-frequency clones were more common in sorted CD8 than CD4 cells. Clonal expansions were more frequent in active smokers than non-smokers at surgery.

The method was immunoSEQ multiplex PCR; TCRdb's version includes in-frame clones alone and lacks a portion of them. The sample lists approximately 15,000 clones; 80% were seen once. In this sample, this clone turned up once. Its antigen remains unknown. CDR3 length: 19 residues. J gave up 0 bases and V 5 bases, and 16 bases lay outside the gene matches. Germline loops: CDR1 SGHAT, CDR2 FQNNGV. What was sequenced was ileal tissue. The sequence was obtained from an adult with Crohn's disease. The V and J genes are TRBV11-2 and TRBJ1-1, with 9 bases fitting TRBD1. The CDR3 DNA reads TGTGCCAGCAGCCAAGACCGGGACAGGGAAGGGAACATGAACACTGAAGCTTTCTTT. Amino acid sequence: CASSQDRDREGNMNTEAFF.